A single sample is the source of the 23 T cell receptor beta chains below, sequenced in a study of T cells in Graves' hyperthyroidism and ophthalmopathy. TCR beta CDR3 regions were amplified from RNA. A set of HTBI primers served as the primers for a first-round RT-PCR of the TCR CDR3. TCRdb re-derived calls from the multiplex PCR reads in MiXCR, one entry per CDR3 protein. The sample gives roughly 650,000 distinct CDR3 sequences, approximately 15% of which show up once; under 3.5% is in the top ten. The sample comprised blood. These receptors were obtained from a middle-aged woman with Graves' ophthalmopathy.

Comment on this clonotype: The junction departs from germline at one end; a sequencing error may be responsible. The rearrangement joins TRBV7-9 to TRBJ2-1; 12 nucleotides agree with TRBD2. Germline V gives CDR1 SEHNR, CDR2 FQNEAQ (reference sequence). The CDR3 has 15 amino acids. CDR3 protein: CASSDLAGGPSEQLF. The CDR3 DNA reads TGTGCCAGCAGCGATCTAGCGGGAGGGCCTTCTGAGCAGCTCTTC. The entire variable domain, with the rest obtained from reference TRBV7-9 and TRBJ2-1, is as follows: DTGVSQNPRHKITKRGQNVTFRCDPISEHNRLYWYRQTLGQGPEFLTYFQNEAQLEKSRLLSDRFSAERPKGSFSTLEIQRTEQGDSAMYLCASSDLAGGPSEQLFGPGTRLTVL.

The chain has TRBV7-9 and TRBJ1-1; maybe TRBD1 (5 bases). CDR3 length equals 12 residues. CDR1 and CDR2 (germline): SEHNR, FQNEAQ (reference sequence). Trimming removed 5 bases at V and 11 bases at J, with 15 bases between. CDR3: CASSRGTAAAFF. CDR3 DNA sequence: TGTGCCAGCAGCAGAGGGACCGCTGCGGCTTTCTTT.

This clonotype was seen many times. The chain couples TRBV3-1 to TRBJ2-1; weak D call: TRBD2 (6 bases). The CDR3 has 17 residues. V shed 4 bases and J shed 5 bases, with 21 bases lying between them. CDR1 is LGHDT, CDR2 YNNKEL, per germline (reference sequence). CDR3 bases: TGTGCCAGCAGCCTCAACGAATTCCGGGACTTCGACAATGAGCAGTTCTTC. Amino acid sequence: CASSLNEFRDFDNEQFF.

This clonotype was found once. The J gene is TRBJ1-1, the V gene TRBV6-2 or TRBV6-3; D not resolved. The CDR3 is 13 residues long. V was pared by 4 bases and J by 5 bases, with 11 bases between. From germline, CDR1 is MNHEY and CDR2 SVGEGT. The CDR3 sequence is CASSSHVRTEAFF. Written as DNA, the CDR3 is TGTGCCAGCAGTTCCCATGTGAGGACTGAAGCTTTCTTT.

In its sample, this clonotype was seen many times. The gene calls are TRBV7-8 and TRBJ1-2, with unresolved D. The length of the CDR3 is 13 residues. Between the trimmed V and J ends, which lost 3 bases and 4 bases, there was a span of 9 bases. In germline, CDR1 is SGHVS, CDR2 FQNEAQ. Written as DNA, the CDR3 is TGTGCCAGCAGCTTGGCCCACAGCTATGGCTACACCTTC. This translates into CASSLAHSYGYTF. Variable domain in full (rest from reference TRBV7-8 and TRBJ1-2): GAGVSQSPRYKVAKRGQDVALRCDPISGHVSLFWYQQALGQGPEFLTYFQNEAQLDKSGLPSDRFFAERPEGSVSTLKIQRTQQEDSAVYLCASSLAHSYGYTFGSGTRLTVV.

The rearrangement joins TRBV12-3 or TRBV12-4 to TRBJ1-4, with D perhaps matching TRBD1 (6 bases). Trimming cost V 5 bases and J 7 bases, with 14 bases left between them. This CDR3 spans 14 amino acids. The CDR3 DNA reads TGTGCCAGCAGTGGTATACGAGGGGGTGAAAAACTGTTTTTT. The encoded protein is CASSGIRGGEKLFF.

The V and J genes are TRBV6-2 or TRBV6-3 and TRBJ2-7; no definite D call. This CDR3 is built from 13 residues. Looked up from germline, CDR1 is MNHEY and CDR2 is SVGEGT. V was pared by 0 bases and J by 5 bases, with 8 bases between. The CDR3: CASSYSNSNEQYF. The CDR3 DNA follows: TGTGCCAGCAGTTACTCTAACTCTAACGAGCAGTACTTC.

The chain has TRBV28 and TRBJ2-4, with D perhaps matching TRBD1 or TRBD2 (5 bases each). Germline V gene lookup returns CDR1 MDHEN and CDR2 SYDVKM. This CDR3 is built from 18 residues. V was clipped by 8 bases and J by 3 bases, with 26 bases between them. CDR3 amino acids: CASALPFHGAGGKNIQYF. For the CDR3, the DNA is TGTGCCAGCGCCCTACCATTCCATGGGGCTGGGGGCAAAAACATTCAGTACTTC.

Only a few counts were recorded for this clonotype. Here the CDR3 DNA reads TGCGCCAGCAGCCAAGCCGGGGGTACGCAGGCGGAAGCTTTCTTT. It encodes CASSQAGGTQAEAFF. The chain carries TRBV4-1 and TRBJ1-1, with D perhaps matching TRBD1 (5 bases). This CDR3 has 15 amino acids. Between the trimmed V and J ends, which lost 1 base and 8 bases, there was a span of 17 bases. CDR1 and CDR2 (germline): MGHRA, YSYEKL.

The table lists this clonotype with a few counts. The J gene is TRBJ2-4, the V gene TRBV25-1; D might be TRBD2 (5 bases). Looked up from germline, CDR1 is MGHDK and CDR2 is SYGVNS. V dropped 3 bases and J dropped 3 bases, with 9 bases sitting between them. The CDR3 runs 14 residues. DNA of the CDR3: TGTGCCAGCAGTGACCCGGGAAACAAAAACATTCAGTACTTC. Encoded protein: CASSDPGNKNIQYF.

As to this clonotype: The germline gene is not matched at one end of the junction; a read error may be the cause. This chain links TRBV2 with TRBJ1-5; the D gene is possibly TRBD1 (6 bases). Germline values: CDR1 SNHLY, CDR2 FYNNEI. CDR3 size: 17 residues. The DNA for the CDR3 is TGTGCCAGCAGTAAACAGGGAGGTCTACGAGACAATCAGCCCCGGCATTTT. It encodes CASSKQGGLRDNQPRHF.

The chain uses TRBV18 and TRBJ1-1; D is perhaps TRBD1 (5 bases). Trimming cost V 3 bases and J 0 bases, with 17 bases left between them. The CDR3 runs 17 residues. Germline assignment: CDR1 KGHSH and CDR2 LQKENI. The DNA of the CDR3 is TGTGCCAGCTCACCTCAGGGAGATAGTATCATGAACACTGAAGCTTTCTTT. Encoded protein: CASSPQGDSIMNTEAFF.

For this clonotype: One base away lies a much larger clone, so this may be a sequencing read error. Because the CDR3 is missing its conserved closing phenylalanine or tryptophan, this is likely a read error. The chain is built from TRBV20-1 and TRBJ2-3; 10 positions agree with TRBD1. The junction had 4 bases not matched to a gene; V was cut back by 0 bases and J by 4 bases. This CDR3 is built from 15 residues. CDR1 is DFQATT and CDR2 is SNEGSKA in the germline V gene (reference sequence). The CDR3 nucleotides are TGCAGTGCTAGAGATTTGGGACAGGGGCCAGATACGCAGTATGTT. It translates to CSARDLGQGPDTQYV.

There are a few counts of this clonotype. The gene calls are TRBV15 and TRBJ2-5; 9 nucleotides match TRBD2. There are 18 residues in the CDR3. Germline loops: CDR1 LNHNV, CDR2 YYDKDF (reference sequence). J gave up 5 bases and V 3 bases, and 16 bases lay outside the gene matches. CDR3 amino acids: CATSSEANLAGIAETQYF. The CDR3 bases are TGTGCCACCAGCAGCGAAGCCAATCTAGCGGGGATAGCGGAGACCCAGTACTTC.

This clonotype was found a few times. The chain recombines TRBV2 with TRBJ2-2; 10 nucleotides line up with TRBD2. V lost 6 bases and J lost 2; bases outside the gene matches: 3. CDR3 length: 15 residues. Germline V gene data show CDR1 as SNHLY and CDR2 as FYNNEI. CDR3 sequence reads: CASRASGSNTGELFF. The CDR3 nucleotides read TGTGCCAGCAGGGCTAGCGGGAGTAACACCGGGGAGCTGTTTTTT.

This clonotype appeared a few times. The chain recombines TRBV27 with TRBJ2-1; 10 bases are a match to TRBD1. V dropped 6 bases and J dropped 8; count of bases not matched to a gene: 4. Germline values: CDR1 MNHEY, CDR2 SMNVEV (reference sequence). CDR3 size: 13 residues. This CDR3 is CASSTDRGYEQFF. As DNA, the CDR3 is TGTGCCAGCAGCACGGACAGGGGGTATGAGCAGTTCTTC.

Comment on this clonotype: A read error may explain this, as a much larger clone is one base away. The chain links TRBV6-2 or TRBV6-3 to TRBJ2-3; no clear D gene. The CDR3 is 11 residues long. Germline V CDR1 and CDR2: MNHEY, SVGEGT. As DNA, the CDR3 is TGTGCCAGCAGGGAACTGGATACGCGGTATTTT. It is translated as CASRELDTRYF.

The chain recombines TRBV29-1 with TRBJ1-3; 7 nucleotides line up with TRBD1. V shed 0 bases and J 7 bases; nucleotides not matched to a gene: 3. The germline V gene has CDR1 SQVTM and CDR2 ANQGSEA. The CDR3 runs to 13 residues. The CDR3 region has the DNA TGCAGCGTTGAAGATCAACAGGGGAACACCATATATTTT. Translation: CSVEDQQGNTIYF.

The V and J genes are TRBV12-3 or TRBV12-4 and TRBJ2-1; D may be TRBD1 (6 bases). Trimming took 5 bases from V and 7 from J, leaving 15 bases between them. The CDR3 spans 14 residues. The chain's CDR3 is CASSIWGLQNEQFF. The DNA for the CDR3 is TGTGCCAGCAGTATATGGGGGCTACAAAATGAGCAGTTCTTC.

This clonotype was counted ten times or more. The V and J genes are TRBV12-3 or TRBV12-4 and TRBJ1-1, with D unclear. V lost 7 bases and J 0 bases, leaving 9 bases between the germline ends. The CDR3 is made up of 13 amino acids. The CDR3 reads CASTPFMNTEAFF. CDR3 DNA sequence: TGTGCCAGCACCCCCTTCATGAACACTGAAGCTTTCTTT.

This chain joins TRBV7-2 and TRBJ2-3; 12 bases are shared with TRBD2. The J segment lost 4 bases and the V segment lost 7 bases, leaving 15 bases of the junction unmatched. This CDR3 region has 18 residues. Germline V gene lookup returns CDR1 SGHTA and CDR2 FQGNSA. CDR3 DNA sequence: TGTGCCAGCATCCTAAGCCCTAGCGGGAGGGCCGGGGCAGATACGCAGTATTTT. Translation gives CASILSPSGRAGADTQYF.

The sample holds many counts of this clonotype. The chain has TRBV6-2 or TRBV6-3 and TRBJ2-7; D remains ambiguous. Germline assignment: CDR1 MNHEY and CDR2 SVGEGT. The CDR3 is 13 residues long. Trimming shortened V by 7 bases and J by 3 bases, and 13 bases separated the two germline ends. CDR3 nucleotides: TGTGCCAGCATCGACGGAGATCTCTACGAGCAGTACTTC. Amino acids: CASIDGDLYEQYF.

Only one count was recorded for this clonotype. A read error is possible here, since a much larger clone lies one base away. V and J are TRBV28 and TRBJ2-3; 8 bases align to TRBD2. Germline V gene sequence: CDR1 MDHEN, CDR2 SYDVKM. The CDR3 sequence is 13 residues long. V shed 8 bases, J shed 6 bases, and the junction held 7 bases outside the gene matches. In nucleotides, the CDR3 is TGTGCCAGCGACGGGAGGGCCGTGGATACGCAGTATTTT. It specifies CASDGRAVDTQYF.